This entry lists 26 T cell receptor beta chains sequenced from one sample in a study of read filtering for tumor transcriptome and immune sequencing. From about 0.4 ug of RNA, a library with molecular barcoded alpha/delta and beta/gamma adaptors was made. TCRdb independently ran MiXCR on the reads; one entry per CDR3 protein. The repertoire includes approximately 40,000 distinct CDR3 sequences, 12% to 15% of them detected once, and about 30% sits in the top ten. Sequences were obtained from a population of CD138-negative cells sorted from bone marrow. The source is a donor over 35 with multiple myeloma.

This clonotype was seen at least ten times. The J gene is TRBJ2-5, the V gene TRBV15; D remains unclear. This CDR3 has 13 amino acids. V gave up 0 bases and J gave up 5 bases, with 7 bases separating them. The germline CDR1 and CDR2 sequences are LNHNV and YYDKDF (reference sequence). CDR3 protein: CATSREGYETQYF. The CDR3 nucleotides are TGTGCCACCAGCAGAGAGGGGTATGAGACCCAGTACTTC.

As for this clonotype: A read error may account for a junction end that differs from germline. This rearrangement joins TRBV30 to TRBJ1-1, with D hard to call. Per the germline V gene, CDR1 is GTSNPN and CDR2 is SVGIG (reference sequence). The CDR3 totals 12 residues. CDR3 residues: CAWSVGNTEVFF. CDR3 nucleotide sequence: TGTGCCTGGAGTGTCGGGAACACTGAAGTTTTCTTT.

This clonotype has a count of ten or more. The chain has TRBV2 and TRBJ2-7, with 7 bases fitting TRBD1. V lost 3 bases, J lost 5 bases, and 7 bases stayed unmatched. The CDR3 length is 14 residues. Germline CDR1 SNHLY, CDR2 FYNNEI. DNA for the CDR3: TGTGCCAGCAGTGAGCAAGGCAGGGGGAACGAGCAGTACTTC. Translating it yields CASSEQGRGNEQYF.

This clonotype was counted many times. The CDR3 reads CASGLRGDISDTQYF. The CDR3 DNA follows: TGTGCCAGCGGACTAAGGGGGGACATTTCAGATACGCAGTATTTT. V gene TRBV11-2 combines with J gene TRBJ2-3; possibly TRBD1 or TRBD2 for D (6 bases each). The V end lost 8 bases, the J end lost 4 bases, and 19 bases lay between the germline ends. CDR1 and CDR2 from the germline V gene are SGHAT and FQNNGV. The CDR3 runs to 15 residues.

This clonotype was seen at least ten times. The CDR3 sequence is CSAQGQGGTDTQYF. CDR3 sequence (DNA): TGCAGTGCTCAAGGACAGGGGGGCACAGATACGCAGTATTTT. The J gene is TRBJ2-3, the V gene TRBV20-1, with 10 bases fitting TRBD1. CDR1 is DFQATT, CDR2 SNEGSKA, per germline (reference sequence). V gave up 5 bases and J gave up 1 base; unmatched junction bases: 3. This CDR3 is built from 14 residues.

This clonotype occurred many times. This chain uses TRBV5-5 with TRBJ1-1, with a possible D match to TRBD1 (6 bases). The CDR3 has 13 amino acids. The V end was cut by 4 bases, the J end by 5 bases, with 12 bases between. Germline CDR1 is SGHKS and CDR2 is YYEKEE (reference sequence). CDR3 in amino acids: CASSATGKTEAFF. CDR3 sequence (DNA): TGTGCCAGCAGCGCTACAGGGAAGACTGAAGCTTTCTTT.

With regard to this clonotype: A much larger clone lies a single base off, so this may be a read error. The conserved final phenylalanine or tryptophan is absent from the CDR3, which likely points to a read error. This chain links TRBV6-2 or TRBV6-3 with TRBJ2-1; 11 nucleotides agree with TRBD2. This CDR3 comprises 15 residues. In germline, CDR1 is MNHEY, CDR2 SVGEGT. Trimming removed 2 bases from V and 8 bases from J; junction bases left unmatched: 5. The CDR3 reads CASSYLAGGGDEQFL. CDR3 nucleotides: TGTGCCAGCAGTTACCTAGCGGGAGGAGGCGATGAGCAGTTCCTC.

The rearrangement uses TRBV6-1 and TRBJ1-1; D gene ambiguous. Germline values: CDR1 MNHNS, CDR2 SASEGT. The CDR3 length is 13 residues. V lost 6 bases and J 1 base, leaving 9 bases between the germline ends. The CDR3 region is CASRLDPNTEAFF. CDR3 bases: TGTGCCAGCAGATTGGACCCGAACACTGAAGCTTTCTTT.

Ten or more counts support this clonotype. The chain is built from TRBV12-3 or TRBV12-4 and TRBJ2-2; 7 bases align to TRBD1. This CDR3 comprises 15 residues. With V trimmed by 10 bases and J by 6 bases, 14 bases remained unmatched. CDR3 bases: TGTGCCACCCGCAAGGGGGCAGGGCGATCCGGGGAGCTGTTTTTT. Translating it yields CATRKGAGRSGELFF.

DNA of the CDR3: TGTGCCAGCAGCCAAGGTTGGGGTGGTGAGCAGTTCTTC. Residues: CASSQGWGGEQFF. This chain uses TRBV4-2 with TRBJ2-1; D is uncertain. Germline values: CDR1 LGHNA, CDR2 YNFKEQ. V dropped 1 base and J dropped 9 bases, with 10 bases sitting between them. CDR3 length: 13 amino acids.

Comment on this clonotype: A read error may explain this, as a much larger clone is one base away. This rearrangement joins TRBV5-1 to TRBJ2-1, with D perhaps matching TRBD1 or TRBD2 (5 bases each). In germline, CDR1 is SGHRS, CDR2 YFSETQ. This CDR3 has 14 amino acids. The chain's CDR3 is CASSWDPTYNGQFF. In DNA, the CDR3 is TGCGCCAGCAGCTGGGACCCCACCTACAATGGGCAGTTCTTC.

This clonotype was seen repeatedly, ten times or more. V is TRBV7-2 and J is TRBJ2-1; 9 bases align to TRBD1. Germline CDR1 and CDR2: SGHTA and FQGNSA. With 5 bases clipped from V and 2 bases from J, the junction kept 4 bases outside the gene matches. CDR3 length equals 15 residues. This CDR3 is CASSPDRGTYNEQFF. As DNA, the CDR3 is TGTGCCAGCAGCCCCGACAGGGGGACCTACAATGAGCAGTTCTTC.

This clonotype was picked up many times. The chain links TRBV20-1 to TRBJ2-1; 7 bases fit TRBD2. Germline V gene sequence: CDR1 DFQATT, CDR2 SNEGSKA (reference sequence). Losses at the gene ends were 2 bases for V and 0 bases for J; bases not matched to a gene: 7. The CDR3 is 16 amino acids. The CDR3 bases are TGCAGTGCTAGACCCACACTAGCGCTCTCCTACAATGAGCAGTTCTTC. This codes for CSARPTLALSYNEQFF.

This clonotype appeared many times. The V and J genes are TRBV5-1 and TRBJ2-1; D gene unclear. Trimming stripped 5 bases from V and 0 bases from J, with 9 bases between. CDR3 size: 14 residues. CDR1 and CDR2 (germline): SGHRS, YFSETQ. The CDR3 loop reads CASSVPSSYNEQFF. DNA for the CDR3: TGCGCCAGCAGTGTTCCGAGCTCCTACAATGAGCAGTTCTTC.

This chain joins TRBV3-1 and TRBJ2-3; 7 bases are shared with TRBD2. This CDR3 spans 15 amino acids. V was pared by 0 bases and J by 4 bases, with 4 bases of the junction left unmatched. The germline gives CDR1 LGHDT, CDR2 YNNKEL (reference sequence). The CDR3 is CASSQETGGADTQYF. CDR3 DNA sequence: TGTGCCAGCAGCCAAGAAACGGGAGGTGCAGATACGCAGTATTTT.

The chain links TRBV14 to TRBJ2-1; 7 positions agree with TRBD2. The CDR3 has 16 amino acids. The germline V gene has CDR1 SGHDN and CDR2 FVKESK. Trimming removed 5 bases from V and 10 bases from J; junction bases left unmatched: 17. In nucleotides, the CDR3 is TGTGCCAGCAGCTCTCGACTCGGACTAGAGGGAGTCGAGCAGTTCTTC. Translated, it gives CASSSRLGLEGVEQFF.

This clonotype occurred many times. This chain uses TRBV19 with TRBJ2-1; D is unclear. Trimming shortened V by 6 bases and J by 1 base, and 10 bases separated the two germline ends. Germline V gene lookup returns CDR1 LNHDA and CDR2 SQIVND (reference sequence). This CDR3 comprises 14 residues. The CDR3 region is CASSRPPSYNEQFF. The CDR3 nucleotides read TGTGCCAGTAGCCGCCCACCTTCCTACAATGAGCAGTTCTTC.

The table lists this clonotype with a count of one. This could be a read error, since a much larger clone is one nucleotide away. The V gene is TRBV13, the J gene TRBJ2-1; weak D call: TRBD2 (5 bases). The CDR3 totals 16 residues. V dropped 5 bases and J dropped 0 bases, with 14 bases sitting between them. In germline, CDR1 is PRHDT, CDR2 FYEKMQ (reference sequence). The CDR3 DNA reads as TGTGCCAGCAGCCCCCTAGCCGGCAGCTCCTACAATGAGCAGTTCTTC. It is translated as CASSPLAGSSYNEQFF.

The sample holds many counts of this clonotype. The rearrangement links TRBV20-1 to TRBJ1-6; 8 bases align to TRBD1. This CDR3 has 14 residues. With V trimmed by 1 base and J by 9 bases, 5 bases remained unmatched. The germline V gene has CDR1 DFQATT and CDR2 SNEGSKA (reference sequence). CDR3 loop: CSARVSDRGSPLHF. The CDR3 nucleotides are TGCAGTGCTAGAGTGTCAGACAGGGGTTCACCCCTCCACTTT.

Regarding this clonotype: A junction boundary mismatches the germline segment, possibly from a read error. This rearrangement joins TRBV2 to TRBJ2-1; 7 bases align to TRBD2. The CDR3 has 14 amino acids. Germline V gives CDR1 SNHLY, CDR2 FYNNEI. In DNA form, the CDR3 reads TGTGCCAGCAGTGTAGCGGGTCTTTACAGTGAGCGGTTCTTC. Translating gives CASSVAGLYSERFF.

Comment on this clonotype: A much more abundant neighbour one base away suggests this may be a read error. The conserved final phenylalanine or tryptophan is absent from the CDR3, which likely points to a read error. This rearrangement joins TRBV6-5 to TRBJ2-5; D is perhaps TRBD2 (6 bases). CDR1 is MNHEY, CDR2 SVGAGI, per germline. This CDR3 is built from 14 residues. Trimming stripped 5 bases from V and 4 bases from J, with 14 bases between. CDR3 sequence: CASSPLAGLETQYL. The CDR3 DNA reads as TGTGCCAGCAGTCCCCTGGCGGGACTAGAGACCCAGTACCTC.

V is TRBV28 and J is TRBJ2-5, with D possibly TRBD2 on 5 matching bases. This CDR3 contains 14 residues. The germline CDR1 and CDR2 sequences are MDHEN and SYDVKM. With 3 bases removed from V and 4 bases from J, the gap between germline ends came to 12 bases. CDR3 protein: CASSFGRGRETQYF. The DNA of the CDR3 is TGTGCCAGCAGTTTTGGTCGAGGGAGAGAGACCCAGTACTTC.

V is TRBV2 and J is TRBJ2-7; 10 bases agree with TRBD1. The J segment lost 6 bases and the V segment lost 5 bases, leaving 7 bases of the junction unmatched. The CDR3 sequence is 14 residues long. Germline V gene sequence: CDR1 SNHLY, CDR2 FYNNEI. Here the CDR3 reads CASSQTGQGSEQYF. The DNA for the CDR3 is TGTGCCAGCAGTCAGACGGGACAGGGGAGCGAGCAGTACTTC.

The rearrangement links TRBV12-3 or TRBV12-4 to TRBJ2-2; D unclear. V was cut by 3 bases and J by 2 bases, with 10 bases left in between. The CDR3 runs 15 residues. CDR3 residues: CASSFAHANTGELFF. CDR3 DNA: TGTGCCAGCAGTTTTGCGCACGCAAACACCGGGGAGCTGTTTTTT.

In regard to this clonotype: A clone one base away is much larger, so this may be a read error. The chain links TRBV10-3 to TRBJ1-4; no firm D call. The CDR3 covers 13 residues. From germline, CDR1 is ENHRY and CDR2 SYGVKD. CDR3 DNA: TGTGCCGTCAGAGAAACAACTAATGAAAAACTGTTTTTT. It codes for CAVRETTNEKLFF.

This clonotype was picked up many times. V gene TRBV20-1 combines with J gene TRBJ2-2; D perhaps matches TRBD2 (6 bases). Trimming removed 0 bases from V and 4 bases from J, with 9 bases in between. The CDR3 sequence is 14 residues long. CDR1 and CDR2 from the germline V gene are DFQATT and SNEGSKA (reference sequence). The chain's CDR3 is CSARDGGGTGELFF. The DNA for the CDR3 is TGCAGTGCTAGAGATGGGGGAGGCACCGGGGAGCTGTTTTTT.